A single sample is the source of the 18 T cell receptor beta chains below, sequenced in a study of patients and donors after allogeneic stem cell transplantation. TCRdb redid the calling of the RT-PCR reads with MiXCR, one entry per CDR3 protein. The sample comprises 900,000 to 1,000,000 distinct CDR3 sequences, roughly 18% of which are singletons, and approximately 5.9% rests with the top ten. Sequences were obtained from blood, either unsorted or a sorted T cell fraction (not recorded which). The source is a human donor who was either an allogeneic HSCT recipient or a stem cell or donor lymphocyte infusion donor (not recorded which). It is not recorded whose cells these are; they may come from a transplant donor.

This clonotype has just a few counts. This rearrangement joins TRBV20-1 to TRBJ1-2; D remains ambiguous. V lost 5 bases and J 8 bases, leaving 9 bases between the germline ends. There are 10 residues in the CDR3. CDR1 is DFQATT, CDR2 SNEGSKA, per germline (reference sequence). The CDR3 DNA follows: TGCAGTGCTCCCCCCGGAGGCTACACCTTC. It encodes CSAPPGGYTF.

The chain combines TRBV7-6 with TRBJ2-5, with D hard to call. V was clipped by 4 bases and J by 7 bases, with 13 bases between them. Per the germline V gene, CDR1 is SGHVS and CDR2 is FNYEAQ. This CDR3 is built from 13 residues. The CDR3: CASSSSAWGTQYF. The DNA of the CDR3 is TGTGCCAGCAGCTCATCTGCGTGGGGGACCCAGTACTTC.

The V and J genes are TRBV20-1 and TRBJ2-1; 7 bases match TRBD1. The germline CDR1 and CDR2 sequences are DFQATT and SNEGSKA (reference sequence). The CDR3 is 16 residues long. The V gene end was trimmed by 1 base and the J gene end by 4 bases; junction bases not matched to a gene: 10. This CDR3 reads CSARASGQMIYNEQFF. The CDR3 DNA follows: TGCAGTGCTAGAGCATCGGGACAGATGATTTACAATGAGCAGTTCTTC.

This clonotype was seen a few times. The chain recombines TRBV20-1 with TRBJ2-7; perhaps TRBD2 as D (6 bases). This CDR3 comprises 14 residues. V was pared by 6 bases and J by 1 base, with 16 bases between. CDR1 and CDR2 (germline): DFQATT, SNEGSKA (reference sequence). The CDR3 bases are TGCAGTGCCACGCCCGGGCGGGGTTCCTACGAGCAGTACTTC. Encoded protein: CSATPGRGSYEQYF.

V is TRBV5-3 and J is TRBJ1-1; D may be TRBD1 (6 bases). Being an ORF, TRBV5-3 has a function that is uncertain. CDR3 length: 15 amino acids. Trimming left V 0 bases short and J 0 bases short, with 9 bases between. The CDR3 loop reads CARSLETGMNTEAFF. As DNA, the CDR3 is TGTGCCAGAAGCTTGGAAACAGGGATGAACACTGAAGCTTTCTTT.

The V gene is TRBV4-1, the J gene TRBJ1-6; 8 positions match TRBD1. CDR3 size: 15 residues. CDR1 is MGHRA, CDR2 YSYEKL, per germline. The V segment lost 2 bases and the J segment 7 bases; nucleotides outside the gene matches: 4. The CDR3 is CASSQLRQGNSPLHF. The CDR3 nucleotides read TGCGCCAGCAGCCAACTAAGACAGGGGAATTCACCCCTCCACTTT.

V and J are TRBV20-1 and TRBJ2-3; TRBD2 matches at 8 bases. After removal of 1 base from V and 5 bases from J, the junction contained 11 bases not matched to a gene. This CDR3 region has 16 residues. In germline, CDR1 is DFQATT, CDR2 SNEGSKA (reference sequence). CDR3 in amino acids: CSARAPGRGRQDTQYF. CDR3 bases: TGCAGTGCTAGAGCGCCCGGGAGGGGCCGCCAAGATACGCAGTATTTT.

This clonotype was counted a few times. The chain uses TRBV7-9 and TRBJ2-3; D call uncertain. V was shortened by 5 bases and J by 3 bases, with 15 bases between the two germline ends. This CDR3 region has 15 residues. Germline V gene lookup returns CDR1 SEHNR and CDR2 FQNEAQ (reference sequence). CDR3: CASSPDPVGTDTQYF. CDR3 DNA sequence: TGTGCCAGCAGCCCCGACCCCGTTGGGACAGATACGCAGTATTTT. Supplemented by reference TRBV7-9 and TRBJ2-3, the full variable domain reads DTGVSQNPRHKITKRGQNVTFRCDPISEHNRLYWYRQTLGQGPEFLTYFQNEAQLEKSRLLSDRFSAERPKGSFSTLEIQRTEQGDSAMYLCASSPDPVGTDTQYFGPGTRLTVL.

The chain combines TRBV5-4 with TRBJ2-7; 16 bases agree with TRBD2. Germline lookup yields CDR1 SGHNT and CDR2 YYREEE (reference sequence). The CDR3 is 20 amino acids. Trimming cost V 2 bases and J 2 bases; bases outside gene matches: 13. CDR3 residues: CASSFSSGTSGRVTAYEQYF. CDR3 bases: TGTGCCAGCAGCTTTTCCTCCGGGACTAGCGGGAGGGTAACGGCCTACGAGCAGTACTTC. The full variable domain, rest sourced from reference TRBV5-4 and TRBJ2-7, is ETGVTQSPTHLIKTRGQQVTLRCSSQSGHNTVSWYQQALGQGPQFIFQYYREEENGRGNFPPRFSGLQFPNYSSELNVNALELDDSALYLCASSFSSGTSGRVTAYEQYFGPGTRLTVT.

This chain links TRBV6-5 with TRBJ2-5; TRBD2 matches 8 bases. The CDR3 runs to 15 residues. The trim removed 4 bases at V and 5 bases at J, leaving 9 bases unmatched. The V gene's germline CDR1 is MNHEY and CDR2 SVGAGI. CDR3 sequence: CASSSTPGGVETQYF. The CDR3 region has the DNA TGTGCCAGCAGTTCCACCCCGGGAGGGGTGGAGACCCAGTACTTC.

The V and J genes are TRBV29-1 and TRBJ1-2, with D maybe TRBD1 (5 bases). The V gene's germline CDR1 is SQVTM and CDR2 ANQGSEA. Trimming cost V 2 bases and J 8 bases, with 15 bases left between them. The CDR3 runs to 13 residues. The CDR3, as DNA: TGCAGCGTTGAAAGAGGACACGAGGAGGGCTACACCTTC. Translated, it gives CSVERGHEEGYTF.

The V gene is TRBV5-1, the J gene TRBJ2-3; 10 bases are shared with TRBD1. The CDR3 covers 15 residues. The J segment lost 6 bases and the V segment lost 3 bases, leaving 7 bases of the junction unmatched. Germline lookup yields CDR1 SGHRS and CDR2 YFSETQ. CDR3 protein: CASSSGTGAWDTQYF. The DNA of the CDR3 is TGCGCCAGCAGCTCCGGGACAGGGGCGTGGGATACGCAGTATTTT. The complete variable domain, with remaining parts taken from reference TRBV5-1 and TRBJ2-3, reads KAGVTQTPRYLIKTRGQQVTLSCSPISGHRSVSWYQQTPGQGLQFLFEYFSETQRNKGNFPGRFSGRQFSNSRSEMNVSTLELGDSALYLCASSSGTGAWDTQYFGPGTRLTVL.

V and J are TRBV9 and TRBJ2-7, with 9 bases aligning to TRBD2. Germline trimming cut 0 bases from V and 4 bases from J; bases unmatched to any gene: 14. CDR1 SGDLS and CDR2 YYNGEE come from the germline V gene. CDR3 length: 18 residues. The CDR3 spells CASSVADRASGNTYEQYF. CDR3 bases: TGTGCCAGCAGCGTAGCGGATCGGGCTAGCGGGAATACGTACGAGCAGTACTTC.

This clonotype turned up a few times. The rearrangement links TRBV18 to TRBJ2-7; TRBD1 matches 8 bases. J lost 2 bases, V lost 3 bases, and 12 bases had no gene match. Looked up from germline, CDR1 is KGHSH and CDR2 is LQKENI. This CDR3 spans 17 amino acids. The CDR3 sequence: CASSPLQGVTGAYEQYF. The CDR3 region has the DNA TGTGCCAGCTCACCCTTACAGGGGGTTACAGGGGCCTACGAGCAGTACTTC.

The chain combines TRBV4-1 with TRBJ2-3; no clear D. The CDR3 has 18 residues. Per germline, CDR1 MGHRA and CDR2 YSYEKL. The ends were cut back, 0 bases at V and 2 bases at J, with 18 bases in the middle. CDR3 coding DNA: TGCGCCAGCAGCCAAGATCCCGCACCTGACTTGTACACAGATACGCAGTATTTT. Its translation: CASSQDPAPDLYTDTQYF.

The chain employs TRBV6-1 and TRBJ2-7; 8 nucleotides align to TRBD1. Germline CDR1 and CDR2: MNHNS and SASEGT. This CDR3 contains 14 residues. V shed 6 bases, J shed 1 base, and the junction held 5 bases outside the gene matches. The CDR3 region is CASRHTGGSYEQYF. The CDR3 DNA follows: TGTGCCAGCAGACACACAGGGGGTTCCTACGAGCAGTACTTC.

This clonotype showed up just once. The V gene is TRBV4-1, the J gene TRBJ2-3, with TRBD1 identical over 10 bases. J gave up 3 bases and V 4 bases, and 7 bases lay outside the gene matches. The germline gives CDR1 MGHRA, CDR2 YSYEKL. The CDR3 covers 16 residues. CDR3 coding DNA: TGCGCCAGCAGCCTCGGGACAGGGGTTATTACAGATACGCAGTATTTT. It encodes CASSLGTGVITDTQYF.

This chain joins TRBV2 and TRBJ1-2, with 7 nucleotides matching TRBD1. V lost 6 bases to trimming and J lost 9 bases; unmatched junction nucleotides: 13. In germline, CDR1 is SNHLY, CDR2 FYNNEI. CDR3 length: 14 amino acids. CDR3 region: CASRDRTISESYTF. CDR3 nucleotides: TGTGCCAGCAGGGACAGGACTATTTCAGAGAGCTACACCTTC.